Following are 13 T cell receptor beta chains from one sample sequenced in a study of blood T cells in healthy people across ages. Then a second PCR, running roughly 7 to 11 cycles, was carried out with a sample-barcoded 5' primer and a J-beta primer mix. TCRdb re-called the 5' RACE reads with MiXCR, one entry per CDR3 protein. Seen here are about 1.1 million distinct CDR3 sequences, more than 30% observed once, and the top ten hold around 12%. The specimen was blood. These receptors were collected from a man aged 18 to 30 in good health.

This clonotype was detected only a few times. The chain carries TRBV12-3 or TRBV12-4 and TRBJ1-5; 7 positions match TRBD1. CDR3 size: 16 residues. After removal of 4 bases from V and 2 bases from J, the junction contained 8 bases not matched to a gene. The CDR3 DNA reads as TGTGCCAGCAGTTCATTGACAGGGAATGGCAATCAGCCCCAGCATTTT. As protein: CASSSLTGNGNQPQHF.

The CDR3 nucleotides read TGTGCCAGCAGCTTAAGGCCGGCCGGTTACAAAAACATTCAGTACTTC. This encodes CASSLRPAGYKNIQYF. The chain combines TRBV7-8 with TRBJ2-4, with D unresolved. CDR3 size: 16 residues. Trimming pared 2 bases from V and 3 bases from J, leaving 14 bases between. Germline loops: CDR1 SGHVS, CDR2 FQNEAQ. The whole variable domain, filled in from reference TRBV7-8 and TRBJ2-4, reads GAGVSQSPRYKVAKRGQDVALRCDPISGHVSLFWYQQALGQGPEFLTYFQNEAQLDKSGLPSDRFFAERPEGSVSTLKIQRTQQEDSAVYLCASSLRPAGYKNIQYFGAGTRLSVL.

The sample holds one count of this clonotype. CDR3 region: CASSLAGKDSGNTIYF. CDR3 DNA: TGTGCCAGCAGCTTAGCGGGGAAGGACTCTGGAAACACCATATATTTT. The chain has TRBV7-9 and TRBJ1-3; no clear D. Trimming shortened V by 0 bases and J by 0 bases, and 9 bases separated the two germline ends. CDR3 size: 16 residues. In germline, CDR1 is SEHNR, CDR2 FQNEAQ (reference sequence).

The rearrangement uses TRBV10-3 and TRBJ1-2; possible D gene TRBD1, 6 bases. CDR3 length: 13 residues. Germline V gene lookup returns CDR1 ENHRY and CDR2 SYGVKD. V was shortened by 6 bases and J by 6 bases, with 14 bases between the two germline ends. This CDR3 reads CAISPKDRNGYTF. CDR3 sequence (DNA): TGTGCCATCAGCCCAAAGGACAGAAATGGCTACACCTTC.

This clonotype was seen a single time. Sequence at one end of the junction differs from germline and may be a read error. The gene calls are TRBV29-1 and TRBJ2-3; 10 bases match TRBD1. Germline assignment: CDR1 SQVTM and CDR2 ANQGSEA. There are 15 residues in the CDR3. The CDR3 loop reads CSVEETGTGVDTRYF. CDR3 sequence (DNA): TGCAGCGTTGAAGAGACCGGGACAGGGGTAGATACGCGGTATTTT.

A remark on this clonotype: The missing conserved phenylalanine or tryptophan at the end of this CDR3 makes a read error likely. The J gene is TRBJ1-2, the V gene TRBV19; TRBD1 aligns across 7 bases. This CDR3 is built from 14 residues. Germline loops: CDR1 LNHDA, CDR2 SQIVND (reference sequence). J lost 1 base, V lost 7 bases, and 6 bases had no gene match. The CDR3 region has the DNA TGTGCCAGTAACACCGGGACAGATAACTATGGCTACACCATC. It translates to CASNTGTDNYGYTI.

V is TRBV29-1 and J is TRBJ1-2; 11 positions match TRBD1. The CDR3 contains 14 residues. CDR1 and CDR2 (germline): SQVTM, ANQGSEA. Trimming removed 1 base from V and 8 bases from J; junction bases left unmatched: 6. This CDR3 is CSVEGQGQGGGYTF. Written as DNA, the CDR3 is TGCAGCGTTGAAGGCCAGGGACAGGGGGGAGGCTACACCTTC.

This chain links TRBV20-1 with TRBJ1-2; 10 bases line up with TRBD1. The CDR3 is made up of 14 amino acids. Per the germline V gene, CDR1 is DFQATT and CDR2 is SNEGSKA (reference sequence). J was trimmed by 4 bases and V by 0 bases; bases with no gene match: 2. The CDR3 nucleotides read TGCAGTGCTAGAGAGACAGGGGGCGTCTATGGCTACACCTTC. Its translation: CSARETGGVYGYTF.

There are a few counts of this clonotype. The chain recombines TRBV25-1 with TRBJ2-7; D possibly uses TRBD1 or TRBD2 (5 bases each). CDR3 size: 13 residues. Germline V gene lookup returns CDR1 MGHDK and CDR2 SYGVNS. V was pared by 6 bases and J by 5 bases, with 14 bases between. CDR3 bases: TGTGCCAGCAGCACGGGACGGCGGGACGAGCAGTACTTC. This sequence encodes CASSTGRRDEQYF.

This rearrangement joins TRBV12-3 or TRBV12-4 to TRBJ1-5; weak D call: TRBD1 (5 bases). The length of the CDR3 is 13 residues. Trimming pared 6 bases from V and 6 bases from J, leaving 12 bases between. The chain's CDR3 is CASRKQEIQPQHF. In DNA form, the CDR3 reads TGTGCCAGCAGGAAACAGGAGATTCAGCCCCAGCATTTT.

The table lists this clonotype with a few counts. The chain recombines TRBV15 with TRBJ1-5; maybe TRBD1 (6 bases). The germline V gene encodes CDR1 LNHNV and CDR2 YYDKDF (reference sequence). This CDR3 contains 15 residues. V shed 0 bases and J shed 6 bases, with 12 bases lying between them. DNA of the CDR3: TGTGCCACCAGCAGAGATGCGGTACAGGGTCAGCCCCAGCATTTT. Protein: CATSRDAVQGQPQHF.

This chain links TRBV5-4 with TRBJ2-7; 7 nucleotides match TRBD1. The germline gives CDR1 SGHNT, CDR2 YYREEE (reference sequence). J gave up 2 bases and V 4 bases, and 6 bases lay outside the gene matches. The CDR3 is made up of 14 amino acids. In nucleotides, the CDR3 is TGTGCCAGCAGCGTACCGGGACAGCCCTACGAGCAGTACTTC. It encodes CASSVPGQPYEQYF.

In the case of this clonotype: The junction does not match germline at one end; this may be a read error. V is TRBV11-1 and J is TRBJ2-3; D ambiguous. Germline lookup yields CDR1 SGHAT and CDR2 FQDESV (reference sequence). The CDR3 is 12 amino acids. The CDR3 bases are TGTGCCCGCAGCGCCCGGACAGATACGCAGTATTTT. The encoded protein is CARSARTDTQYF.